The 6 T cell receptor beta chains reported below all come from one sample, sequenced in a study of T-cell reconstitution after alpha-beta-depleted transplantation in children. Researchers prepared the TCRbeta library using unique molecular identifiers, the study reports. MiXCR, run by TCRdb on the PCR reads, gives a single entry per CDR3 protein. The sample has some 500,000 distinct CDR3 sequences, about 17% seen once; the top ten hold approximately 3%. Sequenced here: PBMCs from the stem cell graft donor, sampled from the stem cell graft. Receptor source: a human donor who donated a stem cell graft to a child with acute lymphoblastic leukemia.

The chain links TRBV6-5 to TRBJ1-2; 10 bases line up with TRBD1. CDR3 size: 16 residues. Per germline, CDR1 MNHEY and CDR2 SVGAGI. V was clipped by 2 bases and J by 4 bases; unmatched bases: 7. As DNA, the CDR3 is TGTGCCAGCAGTTACGACAGGGGGCCCACGAGCTATGGCTACACCTTC. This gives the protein CASSYDRGPTSYGYTF.

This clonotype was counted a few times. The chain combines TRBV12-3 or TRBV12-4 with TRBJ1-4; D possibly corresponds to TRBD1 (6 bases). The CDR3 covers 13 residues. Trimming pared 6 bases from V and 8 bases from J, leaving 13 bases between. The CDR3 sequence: CASRVQGLEKLFF. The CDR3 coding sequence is TGTGCCAGCAGGGTACAGGGTTTGGAAAAACTGTTTTTT.

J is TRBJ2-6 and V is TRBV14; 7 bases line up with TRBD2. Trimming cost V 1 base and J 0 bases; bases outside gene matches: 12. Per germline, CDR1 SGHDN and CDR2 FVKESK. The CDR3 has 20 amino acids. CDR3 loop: CASSQVAGVERDSGANVLTF. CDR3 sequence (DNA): TGTGCCAGCAGCCAAGTTGCGGGAGTAGAGAGGGACTCTGGGGCCAACGTCCTGACTTTC.

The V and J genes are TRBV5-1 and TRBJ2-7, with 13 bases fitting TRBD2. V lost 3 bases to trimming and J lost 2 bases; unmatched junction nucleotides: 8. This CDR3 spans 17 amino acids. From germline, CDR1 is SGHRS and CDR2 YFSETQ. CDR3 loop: CASSSGLAGAPPYEQYF. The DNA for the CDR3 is TGCGCCAGCAGCTCTGGACTAGCGGGAGCCCCCCCCTACGAGCAGTACTTC.

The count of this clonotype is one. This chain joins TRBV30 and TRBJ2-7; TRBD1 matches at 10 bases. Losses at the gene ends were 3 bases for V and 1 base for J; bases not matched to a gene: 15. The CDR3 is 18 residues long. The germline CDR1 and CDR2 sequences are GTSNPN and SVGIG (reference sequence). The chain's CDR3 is CAWSRSGWGQGISYEQYF. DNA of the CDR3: TGTGCCTGGAGCCGCTCCGGGTGGGGACAGGGGATATCCTACGAGCAGTACTTC.

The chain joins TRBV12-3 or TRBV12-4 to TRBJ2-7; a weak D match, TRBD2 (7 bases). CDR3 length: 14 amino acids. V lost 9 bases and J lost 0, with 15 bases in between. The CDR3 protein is CASYSGGVSYEQYF. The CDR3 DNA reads TGTGCCAGTTACTCGGGGGGCGTCTCCTACGAGCAGTACTTC.